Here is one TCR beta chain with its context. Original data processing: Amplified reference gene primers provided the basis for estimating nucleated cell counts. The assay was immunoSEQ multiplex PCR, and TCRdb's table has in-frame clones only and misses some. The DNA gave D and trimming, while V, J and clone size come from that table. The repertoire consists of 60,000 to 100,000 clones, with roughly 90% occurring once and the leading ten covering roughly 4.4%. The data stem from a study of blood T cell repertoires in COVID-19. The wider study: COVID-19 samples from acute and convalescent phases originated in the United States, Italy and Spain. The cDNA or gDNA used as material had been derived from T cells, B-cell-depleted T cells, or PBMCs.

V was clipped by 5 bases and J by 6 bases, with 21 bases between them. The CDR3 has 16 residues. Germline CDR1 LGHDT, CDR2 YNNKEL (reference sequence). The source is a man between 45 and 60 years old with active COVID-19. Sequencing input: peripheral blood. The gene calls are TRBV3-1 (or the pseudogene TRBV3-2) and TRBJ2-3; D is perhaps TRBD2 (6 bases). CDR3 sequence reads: CASSLSLRGRGDTQYF. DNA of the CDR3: TGTGCCAGCAGCTTGAGCCTCCGAGGACGGGGGGATACGCAGTATTTT.